Listed below are T cell receptor beta chains from one sample, sequenced in a study of blood T cell repertoires in COVID-19. Repertoires were generated with immunoSEQ multiplex PCR, while TCRdb's copy carries only in-frame clones and drops some. Here the sample spans 250,000 to 350,000 clones, about 81% being singletons. Sequenced sample: peripheral blood. The receptors derive from a human donor with COVID-19, enrolled during active disease. The donor label of this sample is uncertain. Each CDR3 is given with its conserved first and last residue. A D gene is named only where the DNA matches it firmly. Part of the rows lack a size; the others show once, few, many or a class for expanded clones.

j_call | v_call | d_call | clone_size | cdr3_nt | cdr3_aa
TRBJ2-5 | TRBV5-1 | TRBD2 | - | TGCGCCAGCACTCCCCGGTCCGGGCGGGGGGAGACCCAGTACTTC | CASTPRSGRGETQYF
TRBJ1-5 | TRBV19 | TRBD1 | - | TGTGCCAGCGACCTTCAGGGGGCACTTGATAGCAATCAGCCCCAGCATTTT | CASDLQGALDSNQPQHF
TRBJ1-5 | TRBV15 | TRBD1 | - | TGTGCCACCAGCAGAGGGATCCAACAGGGGAATCAGCCCCAGCATTTT | CATSRGIQQGNQPQHF
TRBJ1-1 | TRBV28 | - | few | TGTGCCAGCAGTACCCCCGGGCGGGGAGCTTTCTTT | CASSTPGRGAFF
TRBJ2-1 | TRBV11-2 | TRBD2 | - | TGTGCCAGCAGCTTAGGACTAGCCACCAATGAGCAGTTCTTC | CASSLGLATNEQFF
TRBJ1-1 | TRBV30 | - | - | TGTGCCTGGATGATGGGGCTTGAAGCTTTCTTT | CAWMMGLEAFF
TRBJ2-7 | TRBV11-3 | - | - | TGTGCCAGCAGCTCCCCCGACGTGGGGGGAGGACCCTACGAGCAGTACTTC | CASSSPDVGGGPYEQYF
TRBJ1-4 | TRBV4-2 | TRBD1 | - | TGTGCCAGCAGCCCACAGGGGGCTGACGAAAAACTGTTTTTT | CASSPQGADEKLFF
TRBJ1-6 | TRBV7-9 | TRBD1 | - | TGTGCCAGCAGCTTAATCTGGGACAGGGATAATTCACCCCTCCACTTT | CASSLIWDRDNSPLHF
TRBJ2-5 | TRBV5-1 | - | - | TGCGCCAGCAGCTTTATGACTGGGCAAGAGACCCAGTACTTC | CASSFMTGQETQYF
TRBJ2-7 | TRBV10-3 | - | few | TGTGCCATCAGTGACCTCTACGAGCAGTACTTC | CAISDLYEQYF
TRBJ2-7 | TRBV5-6 | - | - | TGTGCCAGCAGCCCCCGGACACGTACGAGCTACGAGCAGTACTTC | CASSPRTRTSYEQYF
TRBJ1-5 | TRBV6-5 | TRBD1 | few | TGTGCCAGCAGCCCCGGACAGGGCGATCAGCCCCAGCATTTT | CASSPGQGDQPQHF
TRBJ2-7 | TRBV6-5 | - | - | TGTGCCAGCAGATCCTCTCGGAGAGTCCACGAGCAGTACTTC | CASRSSRRVHEQYF
TRBJ2-1 | TRBV29-1 | TRBD2 | few | TGCAGCGTTGGTTCTAGCGGGAGGGCAAATTCCTACAATGAGCAGTTCTTC | CSVGSSGRANSYNEQFF
TRBJ2-5 | TRBV4-1 | TRBD2 | - | TGCGCCAGCAGCCTCAGACTAGCGGGGATCGGGGAGACCCAGTACTTC | CASSLRLAGIGETQYF
TRBJ2-2 | TRBV5-1 | TRBD2 | once | TGCGCCAGCAGCTCCCGAGCGGGAGGGCCGGGCGGGGAGCTGTTTTTT | CASSSRAGGPGGELFF
TRBJ1-5 | TRBV28 | TRBD1 | - | TGTGCCAGCAGTTCCCACATTTGGGACAGGGCATTTCAGCCCCAGCATTTT | CASSSHIWDRAFQPQHF
TRBJ1-5 | TRBV11-2 | - | - | TGTGCCAGCACCCTGGGGAGCGTGCCAAATCAGCCCCAGCATTTT | CASTLGSVPNQPQHF
TRBJ1-6 | TRBV10-1 | - | - | TGCGCCAGCAGCGCAGGGGCGCATTCACCCCTCCACTTT | CASSAGAHSPLHF
TRBJ2-5 | TRBV15 | - | - | TGTGCCACCAGCAGAGATGCAAGGACAGCCCAAGAGACCCAGTACTTC | CATSRDARTAQETQYF
TRBJ1-4 | TRBV19 | - | - | TGTGCCAGTTCGGCAGGGCTTGGAGAAAAACTGTTTTTT | CASSAGLGEKLFF
TRBJ1-1 | TRBV28 | - | once | TGTGCCAGCAGTTCCAGGGTGTTGATGAGCACTGAAGCTTTCTTT | CASSSRVLMSTEAFF
TRBJ2-2 | TRBV4-1 | TRBD2 | - | TGCGCCAGCAGCCCCCGGGTAGCGGGAGTTGCCGGGGAGCTGTTTTTT | CASSPRVAGVAGELFF
TRBJ2-7 | TRBV29-1 | - | few | TGCAGCGTTCGGGAACTAGCTCTGACCGAGCAGTACTTC | CSVRELALTEQYF
TRBJ1-4 | TRBV19 | TRBD1 | - | TGTGCCAGTAGCCTACGATCACATCGACAGGGGAATAATGAAAAACTGTTTTTT | CASSLRSHRQGNNEKLFF
TRBJ2-7 | TRBV5-6 | - | once | TGTGCCAGCAGCTTGGCCCATTCCTACGAGCAGTACTTC | CASSLAHSYEQYF
TRBJ2-7 | TRBV27 | - | - | TGTGCCAGCAGTTTCTTGGGGGCGGGCGAGCAGTACTTC | CASSFLGAGEQYF
TRBJ1-4 | TRBV30 | - | - | TGTGCCTGGAGGGCCTCCCTTAATGAAAAACTGTTTTTT | CAWRASLNEKLFF
TRBJ2-1 | TRBV19 | TRBD2 | - | TGTGCCAGTAGTAGGGGACTAGCGACATACAATGAGCAGTTCTTC | CASSRGLATYNEQFF
TRBJ1-6 | TRBV7-2 | TRBD1 | many | TGTGCCAGCAGCTCCCGACAGGGAAGTACTTTCCACTTT | CASSSRQGSTFHF
TRBJ1-1 | TRBV9 | - | few | TGTGCCAGCAGCGTGGCAGGGGACACTGAAGCTTTCTTT | CASSVAGDTEAFF